What follows is one TCR beta chain and its context. The sample belongs to a study of shared clonotypes between healthy human individuals. Every donor was a Caucasian adult from Nashville, Tennessee. CD4+ cells yielded CD45RA+ naive and CD45RA-negative memory subsets. The CDR3 spans 12 residues. Germline lookup yields CDR1 SQVTM and CDR2 ANQGSEA. Clones were read by immunoSEQ multiplex PCR, and TCRdb kept only the in-frame ones, dropping some. The sample lists a few hundred thousand clones, almost 97% occurring once. The chain combines TRBV29-1 with TRBJ2-2; D is unresolved. The sample was naive CD4+ T cells sorted from blood. Documented subset: CD45RA+ positively selected. The receptor's source is a woman in her 30s in good health. The chain's CDR3 is CSVSSNTGELFF. The CDR3 DNA sequence: TGCAGTGTGTCGTCGAACACCGGGGAGCTGTTTTTT.